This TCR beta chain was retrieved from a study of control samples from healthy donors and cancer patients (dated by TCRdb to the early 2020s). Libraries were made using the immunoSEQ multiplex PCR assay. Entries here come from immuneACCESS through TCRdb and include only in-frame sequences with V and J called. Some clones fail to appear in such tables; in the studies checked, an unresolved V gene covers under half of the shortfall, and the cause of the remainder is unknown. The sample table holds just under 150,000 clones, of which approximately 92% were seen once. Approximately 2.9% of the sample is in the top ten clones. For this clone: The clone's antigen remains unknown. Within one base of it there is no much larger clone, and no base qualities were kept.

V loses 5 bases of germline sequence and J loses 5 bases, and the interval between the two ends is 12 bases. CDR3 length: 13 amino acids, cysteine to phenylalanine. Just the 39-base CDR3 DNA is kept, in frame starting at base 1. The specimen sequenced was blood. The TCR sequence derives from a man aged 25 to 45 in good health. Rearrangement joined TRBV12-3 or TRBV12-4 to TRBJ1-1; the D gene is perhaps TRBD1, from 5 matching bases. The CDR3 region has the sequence CASSPRQRTEAFF. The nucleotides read TGTGCCAGCAGTCCCCGACAGAGGACTGAAGCTTTCTTT.